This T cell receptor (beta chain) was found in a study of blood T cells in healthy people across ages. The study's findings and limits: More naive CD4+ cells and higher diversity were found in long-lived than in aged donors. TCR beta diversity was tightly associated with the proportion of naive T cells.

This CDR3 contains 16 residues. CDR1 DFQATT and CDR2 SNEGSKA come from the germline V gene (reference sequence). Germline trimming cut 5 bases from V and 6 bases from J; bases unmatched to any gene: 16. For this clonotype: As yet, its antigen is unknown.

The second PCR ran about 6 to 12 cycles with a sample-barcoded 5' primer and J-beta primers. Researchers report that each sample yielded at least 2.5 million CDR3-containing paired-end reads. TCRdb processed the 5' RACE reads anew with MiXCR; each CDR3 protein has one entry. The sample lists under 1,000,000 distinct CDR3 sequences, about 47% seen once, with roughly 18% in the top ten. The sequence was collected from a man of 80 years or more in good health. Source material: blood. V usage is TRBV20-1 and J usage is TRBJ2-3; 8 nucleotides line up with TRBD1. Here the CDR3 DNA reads TGCAGTGCTGGCGGGACAGGCACTCGAGTAGGGGATACGCAGTATTTT. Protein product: CSAGGTGTRVGDTQYF.